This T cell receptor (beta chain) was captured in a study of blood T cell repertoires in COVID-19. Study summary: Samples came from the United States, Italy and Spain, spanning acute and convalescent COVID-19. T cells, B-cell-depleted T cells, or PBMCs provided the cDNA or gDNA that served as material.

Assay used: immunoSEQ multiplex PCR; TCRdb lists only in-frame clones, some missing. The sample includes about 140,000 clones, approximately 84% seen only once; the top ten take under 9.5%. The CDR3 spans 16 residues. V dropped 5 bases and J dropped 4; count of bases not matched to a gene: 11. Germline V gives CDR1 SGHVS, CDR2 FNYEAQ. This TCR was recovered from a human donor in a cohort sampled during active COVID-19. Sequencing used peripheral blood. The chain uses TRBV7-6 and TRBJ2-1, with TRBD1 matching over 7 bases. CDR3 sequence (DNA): TGTGCCAGCAGCCACCGCGGGCAGGGGGAATACAATGAGCAGTTCTTC. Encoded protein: CASSHRGQGEYNEQFF.